The rows below give T cell receptor beta chains drawn from one sample of a study of post-analysis software for immune sequencing data. TCRdb used MiXCR to reprocess the PCR reads, holding one entry per CDR3 protein. In the table there are 450,000 or so distinct CDR3 sequences, 40% to 55% of which are singletons. Sequencing was performed on blood. The receptors were sampled from a girl between 5 and 17 years old with multiple sclerosis. CDR3s include the opening cysteine and the closing phenylalanine or tryptophan. D genes are given only for firm matches. Clone sizes are given selectively: once, few, many, or a class where the clone is expanded.

TRBV9,TRBD1,TRBJ2-1,.,CASSVVGKGALQFF,TGTGCCAGCAGCGTAGTTGGAAAGGGGGCGTTGCAGTTCTTC
TRBV5-1,TRBD2,TRBJ2-1,.,CASSSGTSGIEEQFF,TGCGCCAGCAGCTCCGGGACTAGCGGGATCGAGGAGCAGTTCTTC
TRBV20-1,.,TRBJ1-1,.,CSARVPGASSRSTEAFF,TGCAGTGCTAGAGTCCCAGGGGCTTCCTCTCGGTCCACTGAAGCTTTCTTT
TRBV29-1,TRBD2,TRBJ2-5,.,CSVASGSGGTQYF,TGCAGCGTTGCTAGCGGGAGCGGAGGGACCCAGTACTTC
TRBV7-2,.,TRBJ2-3,.,CASSLHPAESTDTQYF,TGTGCCAGCAGCTTACATCCAGCGGAGAGCACAGATACGCAGTATTTT
TRBV29-1,.,TRBJ2-3,few,CSVRADHTDTQYF,TGCAGCGTACGAGCGGACCACACAGATACGCAGTATTTT
TRBV27,TRBD1,TRBJ1-2,.,CASSWRDRGDYGYTF,TGTGCCAGCAGTTGGCGGGACAGGGGAGACTATGGCTACACCTTC
TRBV7-2,TRBD1,TRBJ2-7,few,CASSLGSGTGGLYEQYF,TGTGCCAGCAGCTTAGGATCAGGGACAGGGGGTTTGTACGAGCAGTACTTC
TRBV4-1,.,TRBJ2-7,few,CASSQTEGYEQYF,TGCGCCAGCAGCCAGACGGAAGGCTACGAGCAGTACTTC
TRBV7-2,.,TRBJ1-4,.,CASSTRTVNEKLFF,TGTGCCAGCAGCACCCGGACAGTTAATGAAAAACTGTTTTTT
TRBV4-3,.,TRBJ2-5,.,CASSPSADQETQYF,TGCGCCAGCAGCCCCAGCGCGGATCAAGAGACCCAGTACTTC
TRBV7-3,TRBD1,TRBJ2-3,.,CASTTGQGDTQYF,TGTGCCAGCACCACGGGACAGGGCGATACGCAGTATTTT
TRBV27,TRBD1,TRBJ1-5,.,CAILDRELPDNQPQHF,TGTGCCATCTTGGACAGGGAGCTCCCCGACAATCAGCCCCAGCATTTT
TRBV12-3/TRBV12-4,TRBD2,TRBJ2-1,.,CASIFSGSYNEQFF,TGTGCCAGCATCTTTAGCGGGTCCTACAATGAGCAGTTCTTC
TRBV29-1,.,TRBJ2-1,few,CSVALGLGNEQFF,TGCAGCGTGGCACTGGGGCTGGGCAATGAGCAGTTCTTC
TRBV4-1,.,TRBJ2-6,.,CASSQDRGGTTSGANVLTF,TGCGCCAGCAGCCAAGATAGGGGGGGGACAACCTCTGGGGCCAACGTCCTGACTTTC
TRBV24-1,.,TRBJ2-3,.,CATSVRDTQYF,TGTGCCACCAGTGTTCGGGATACGCAGTATTTT
TRBV12-3/TRBV12-4,TRBD1,TRBJ2-7,.,CASRMGQSHEQYF,TGTGCCAGCAGGATGGGACAGTCCCACGAGCAGTACTTC
TRBV20-1,.,TRBJ2-7,few,CSARVSGRGTYEQYF,TGCAGTGCTAGAGTTAGTGGGAGGGGGACTTACGAGCAGTACTTT
TRBV5-1,.,TRBJ2-7,.,CASSLQAYYEQYF,TGCGCCAGCAGCTTACAGGCATACTACGAGCAGTACTTC
TRBV12-3/TRBV12-4,.,TRBJ1-1,.,CASTLDTEAFF,TGTGCCAGCACCCTTGACACCGAAGCTTTCTTT
TRBV6-5,TRBD1,TRBJ2-1,few,CASSLMTGDNEQFF,TGTGCCAGCAGTCTAATGACAGGGGACAATGAGCAGTTCTTC
TRBV27,.,TRBJ1-1,once,CASSLEPYSEAFF,TGTGCCAGCAGTTTAGAGCCGTACTCTGAAGCTTTCTTT
TRBV7-8,.,TRBJ1-1,.,CASSPGGHLNTEAFF,TGTGCCAGCAGCCCGGGGGGACACCTGAACACTGAAGCTTTCTTT
TRBV20-1,.,TRBJ2-1,few,CSAREEQFF,TGCAGTGCTAGGGAAGAGCAGTTCTTC
TRBV10-1,.,TRBJ2-3,.,CASSASTGTDTQYF,TGCGCCAGCAGTGCTTCGACGGGGACAGATACGCAGTATTTT
TRBV28,TRBD2,TRBJ2-7,few,CASSLELAGSSYEQYF,TGTGCCAGCAGTTTAGAGCTAGCGGGGAGCTCCTACGAGCAGTACTTC
TRBV6-2/TRBV6-3,.,TRBJ2-7,.,CASSYGRGSAEQYF,TGTGCCAGCAGTTACGGCAGGGGAAGCGCCGAGCAGTACTTC
TRBV14,TRBD2,TRBJ2-1,few,CARTSVSDEQFF,TGTGCTAGGACTAGCGTGAGCGATGAGCAGTTCTTC
TRBV20-1,.,TRBJ2-5,few,CSAISGEETQYF,TGCAGTGCTATTAGCGGAGAAGAGACCCAGTACTTC
TRBV5-1,.,TRBJ2-5,.,CASSLDPEETQYF,TGCGCCAGCAGCTTGGACCCAGAAGAGACCCAGTACTTC
TRBV11-2,.,TRBJ2-5,.,CASSYQIQETQYF,TGTGCCAGCAGCTACCAGATCCAAGAGACCCAGTACTTC
TRBV5-6,.,TRBJ2-4,few,CASSLTRQLIAKNIQYF,TGTGCCAGCAGCTTGACCCGACAGCTGATAGCCAAAAACATTCAGTACTTC
TRBV28,.,TRBJ2-3,few,CASSPGVLGTDTQYF,TGTGCCAGCAGCCCAGGGGTTTTAGGCACAGATACGCAGTATTTT
TRBV27,.,TRBJ2-7,.,CASREDSTYEQYF,TGTGCCAGCAGAGAGGACAGTACCTACGAGCAGTACTTC
TRBV20-1,.,TRBJ1-5,.,CSARREFQPQHF,TGCAGTGCCCGACGGGAGTTTCAGCCCCAGCATTTT
TRBV27,.,TRBJ2-7,.,CASSLAGWDEQYF,TGTGCCAGCAGTTTAGCGGGATGGGACGAGCAGTACTTC
TRBV20-1,TRBD2,TRBJ2-1,many,CSARPTSGSEQFF,TGCAGTGCTAGGCCGACTAGCGGCAGTGAGCAGTTCTTC
TRBV7-2,.,TRBJ2-3,.,CASSLNVAEDTQYF,TGTGCCAGCAGCTTAAATGTCGCCGAGGATACGCAGTATTTT
TRBV10-1,.,TRBJ2-5,.,CASSDSEGVQETQYF,TGCGCCAGCAGTGATTCAGAGGGTGTCCAAGAGACCCAGTACTTC
TRBV5-1,TRBD1,TRBJ2-3,few,CASSGQGRIVDTQYF,TGCGCCAGCAGCGGACAGGGGAGGATCGTGGATACGCAGTATTTT
TRBV5-5,.,TRBJ1-5,.,CASSLYRESQPQHF,TGTGCCAGCAGCTTGTACAGGGAAAGTCAGCCCCAGCATTTT
TRBV5-1,.,TRBJ1-1,.,CASSPAVGLGTEAFF,TGCGCCAGCAGCCCGGCGGTGGGGCTGGGCACTGAAGCTTTCTTT